The entry below describes one T cell receptor beta chain. Its antigen is currently unknown. The data originate from a study of T cell repertoires in cytomegalovirus infection. Study-wide background: Selected CMV epitopes included recently identified HLA-C-restricted ones as well as well-studied HLA-B-restricted ones. CMV infection and matching HLA type were both indicated by public TCR beta signatures.

The V and J ends lost 4 bases and 0 bases respectively, with 7 bases between them. The V gene's germline CDR1 is MNHNS and CDR2 SASEGT. The CDR3 spans 13 residues. General study findings and limits: HLA-C-restricted CMV-specific TCR beta clonotypes prevailed in the ex vivo response. Of the TCR beta families, the public ones yielded a cumulative frequency that identified carriers of CMV plus the relevant HLA.

Using its own MiXCR run on the reads, TCRdb lists one record per CDR3 protein. The sample has 450,000 to 650,000 distinct CDR3 sequences, around 40% seen once. The V gene is TRBV6-1, the J gene TRBJ2-7; D may be TRBD2 (5 bases). The material was cultured PBMCs, obtained from culture after CMV antigen stimulation. The receptor's source is a human donor in good health (CMV status not recorded). Some clones in this sample may be carry-over from other donors' samples. The chain's CDR3 is CASSVSDSYEQYF. CDR3 nucleotide sequence: TGTGCCAGCAGTGTTAGCGACTCCTACGAGCAGTACTTC.